A selection of T cell receptor beta chains follows, all from one sample in a study of shared clonotypes between healthy human individuals. Clones were read by immunoSEQ multiplex PCR, and TCRdb kept only the in-frame ones, dropping some. Of approximately 1.9 million clones in the sample, 80% to 95% were seen once. Sample: naive CD8+ T cells from PBMCs. Source of these receptors: a man between 18 and 29 years old in good health. Some clones in this sample may be carry-over from other donors' samples. Both conserved end residues are part of each CDR3. The order of the fields is clone size, D gene, V gene, J gene, CDR3 protein, CDR3 DNA. A D gene is named only where the DNA matches it firmly. Some rows have no size entry. The others give once, few or many, or a class for an expanded clone.

abundance: .; d_gene: .; v_gene: TRBV9; j_gene: TRBJ1-2; CDR3aa: CASSVGRSPGYTF; CDR3nt: TGTGCCAGCAGCGTAGGGCGGAGTCCGGGCTACACCTTC
abundance: .; d_gene: .; v_gene: TRBV11-1; j_gene: TRBJ1-5; CDR3aa: CASSFNRDQPQHF; CDR3nt: TGTGCCAGCAGCTTCAACAGGGATCAGCCCCAGCATTTT
abundance: .; d_gene: .; v_gene: TRBV10-3; j_gene: TRBJ2-7; CDR3aa: CATGEGSYEQYF; CDR3nt: TGTGCCACAGGCGAGGGCTCCTACGAGCAGTACTTC
abundance: once; d_gene: .; v_gene: TRBV7-2; j_gene: TRBJ2-1; CDR3aa: CASSLGLLAEQFF; CDR3nt: TGTGCCAGCAGCTTAGGACTACTTGCTGAGCAGTTCTTC
abundance: .; d_gene: .; v_gene: TRBV7-8; j_gene: TRBJ1-1; CDR3aa: CASSHRRALNTEAFF; CDR3nt: TGTGCCAGCAGCCATAGGCGGGCCCTGAACACTGAAGCTTTCTTT
abundance: .; d_gene: .; v_gene: TRBV28; j_gene: TRBJ1-4; CDR3aa: CASSLSGFEKLFF; CDR3nt: TGTGCCAGCAGTTTATCAGGGTTTGAAAAACTGTTTTTT
abundance: .; d_gene: .; v_gene: TRBV14; j_gene: TRBJ1-2; CDR3aa: CASSQAANAGYGYTF; CDR3nt: TGTGCCAGCAGCCAAGCCGCCAACGCTGGCTATGGCTACACCTTC
abundance: .; d_gene: TRBD1; v_gene: TRBV5-4; j_gene: TRBJ1-1; CDR3aa: CASSLGQGPYTEAFF; CDR3nt: TGTGCCAGCAGCTTAGGACAGGGGCCGTACACTGAAGCTTTCTTT
abundance: .; d_gene: .; v_gene: TRBV7-9; j_gene: TRBJ2-2; CDR3aa: CASSARQTNTGELFF; CDR3nt: TGTGCCAGCAGCGCCCGACAAACGAACACCGGGGAGCTGTTTTTT
abundance: .; d_gene: TRBD1; v_gene: TRBV28; j_gene: TRBJ2-7; CDR3aa: CASTMTGLFGQYF; CDR3nt: TGTGCCAGCACTATGACAGGGCTGTTTGGGCAGTACTTC